Below, one T cell receptor (beta chain) is given with its context. Original data processing: For nucleated cells, counts were estimated from reference gene primer amplification. The table came from immunoSEQ multiplex PCR; TCRdb's copy has only in-frame clones and leaves some out. Clonal size and the V and J genes are those of that table, whereas D and trimming came from the DNA. The sample lists 150,000 to 200,000 clones; 80% to 85% were seen once. This record comes from a study of blood T cell repertoires in COVID-19. Across the whole study: The analysed material was cDNA or gDNA that came from T cells, B-cell-depleted T cells, or PBMCs.

Those who participated ranged in age from 18 to 89 years and resided in about two dozen US areas. Participants had their cohort set by participant-reported clinical history. The receptor was isolated from an older woman who had recovered from COVID-19. What was sequenced was PBMCs or T cells enriched from blood (not recorded which).

CDR3 sequence: CASTETWNTIYF. CDR3 DNA: TGTGCCAGCACGGAGACGTGGAACACCATATATTTT. The chain joins TRBV6-5 to TRBJ1-3, with unresolved D. The CDR3 consists of 12 residues. Germline V gives CDR1 MNHEY, CDR2 SVGAGI. The ends were cut back, 7 bases at V and 7 bases at J, with 11 bases in the middle.